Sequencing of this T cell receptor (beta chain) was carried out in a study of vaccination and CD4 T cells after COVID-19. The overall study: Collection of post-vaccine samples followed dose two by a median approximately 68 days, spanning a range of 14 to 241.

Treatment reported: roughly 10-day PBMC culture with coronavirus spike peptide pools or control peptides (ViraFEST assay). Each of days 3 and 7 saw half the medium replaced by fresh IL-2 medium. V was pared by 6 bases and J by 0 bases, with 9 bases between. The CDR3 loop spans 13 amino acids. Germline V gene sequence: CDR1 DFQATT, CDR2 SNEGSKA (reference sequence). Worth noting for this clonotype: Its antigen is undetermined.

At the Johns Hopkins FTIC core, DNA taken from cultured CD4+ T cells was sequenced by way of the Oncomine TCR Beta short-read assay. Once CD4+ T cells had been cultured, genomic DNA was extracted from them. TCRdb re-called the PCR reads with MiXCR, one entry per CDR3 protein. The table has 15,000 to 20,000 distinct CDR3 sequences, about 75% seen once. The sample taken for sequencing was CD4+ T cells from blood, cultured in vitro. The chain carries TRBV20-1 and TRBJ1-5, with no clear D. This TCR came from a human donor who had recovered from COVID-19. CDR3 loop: CSAQRDSNQPQHF. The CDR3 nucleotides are TGCAGTGCCCAAAGGGATAGCAATCAGCCCCAGCATTTT.